The rows below give T cell receptor beta chains drawn from one sample of a study of spatial heterogeneity in lung cancer. TCRdb reprocessed the 5' RACE reads via MiXCR and lists one record per CDR3 protein. The sample contains more than 95,000 distinct CDR3 sequences, over 9% of which appear only once. Sequencing used PBMCs, obtained at follow-up. The source is a male donor with early-stage non-small cell lung cancer. Both conserved end residues are part of each CDR3. Fields, in order: V gene, clone size, J gene, D gene, CDR3 DNA, CDR3 protein. D genes are given only for firm matches. Clone sizes are given selectively: once, few, many, or a class where the clone is expanded.

TRBV29-1	many	TRBJ1-1	TRBD1	TGCAGCGTTTTCCGGGACAGGGGGCGAATTAACACTGAAGCTTTCTTT	CSVFRDRGRINTEAFF
TRBV12-3/TRBV12-4	.	TRBJ2-5	.	TGTGCCAGCAGTTCCGGGTCCCGTGGGACCCAGTACTTC	CASSSGSRGTQYF
TRBV10-2	.	TRBJ2-4	TRBD2	TGCGCCAGCAGTGAGTCGAGGGGACTAGTGATAGCCAAAAACATTCAGTACTTC	CASSESRGLVIAKNIQYF
TRBV20-1	few	TRBJ2-7	.	TGCAGTGCTCAGGGTTCCTACGAGCAGTACTTC	CSAQGSYEQYF
TRBV3-1	few	TRBJ2-4	TRBD2	TGTGCCAGCAGCCAAGGCGGAGCGGGGGCTAAAAACATTCAGTACTTC	CASSQGGAGAKNIQYF
TRBV7-2	many	TRBJ2-1	.	TGTGCCAGCAGCTTGATGCTAGCCTCCTACAATGAGCAGTTCTTC	CASSLMLASYNEQFF
TRBV28	.	TRBJ2-2	.	TGTGCCAGCAGCAGCCACATGGGCGGGGAGCTGTTTTTT	CASSSHMGGELFF
TRBV30	few	TRBJ1-1	.	TGTGCCTGGGGTCCGCAGGGGAGTAACACTGAAGCTTTCTTT	CAWGPQGSNTEAFF
TRBV7-8	few	TRBJ1-4	.	TGTGCCAGCAGCGTTTCCGGGACCACTCTAAAACTGTTTTTT	CASSVSGTTLKLFF
TRBV5-1	.	TRBJ2-5	.	TGCGCCAGCAGCCCCGCCGGACAAGCGGGCGAGACCCAGTACTTC	CASSPAGQAGETQYF
TRBV7-2	few	TRBJ2-4	TRBD2	TGTGCCAGCAGCTTGGCTAGCGGGGGGCCCAAAAACATTCAGTACTTC	CASSLASGGPKNIQYF
TRBV20-1	many	TRBJ1-5	.	TGCAGTATCCAAACGCAGGGGAGAGATCAGCCCCAGCATTTT	CSIQTQGRDQPQHF
TRBV7-2	.	TRBJ2-5	TRBD2	TGTGCCAGCAGCTTAGCCGGACTAGCAGGAGAGACCCAGTACTTC	CASSLAGLAGETQYF
TRBV14	few	TRBJ1-6	.	TGTGCCAGCAGCCAATTAAACAGAAACTCACCCCTCCACTTT	CASSQLNRNSPLHF
TRBV15	.	TRBJ2-7	.	TGTGCCACCAGCAGACCGGGGGGCCACTACGAGCAGTACTTC	CATSRPGGHYEQYF
TRBV27	few	TRBJ1-4	.	TGTGCCAGCAGTTTTGACACACGTGGGGAACTGTTTTTT	CASSFDTRGELFF
TRBV7-9	few	TRBJ1-1	.	TGTGCCAGCAGCTTCAGGGGAGAGGGTGAAGCTTTCTTT	CASSFRGEGEAFF
TRBV7-6	few	TRBJ2-2	TRBD2	TGTGCCAGCAGCTTAAACGAGCGGGGAGGAGCCGGGGAGCTGTTTTTT	CASSLNERGGAGELFF
TRBV29-1	many	TRBJ1-3	.	TGCAGCGTTGCCCCAGGGGCCTCTGGAAACACCATATATTTT	CSVAPGASGNTIYF
TRBV4-3	few	TRBJ2-2	TRBD1	TGCGCCAGCAGCCCCGGACAGGGTTTCCCCGGGGAGCTGTTTTTT	CASSPGQGFPGELFF
TRBV3-1	many	TRBJ1-1	.	TGTGCCAGCAGCCAAAGGGGACGGGGGAACACTGAAGCTTTCTTT	CASSQRGRGNTEAFF
TRBV20-1	few	TRBJ1-2	.	TGCAGTGCTAGGGGACCCAACTATGGCTACACCTTC	CSARGPNYGYTF
TRBV20-1	many	TRBJ2-1	.	TGCAGTTGGACTCCTTCTCCCCATGAGCAGTTCTTC	CSWTPSPHEQFF
TRBV3-1	.	TRBJ1-5	TRBD1	TGTGCCAGCAGCCAAGGGACAGGCCTTGGGAATCAGCCCCAGCATTTT	CASSQGTGLGNQPQHF
TRBV10-3	.	TRBJ2-1	.	TGTGCCATCAGTGAGAGTCAGCTCGAGCAGTTCTTC	CAISESQLEQFF
TRBV12-3/TRBV12-4	many	TRBJ1-4	.	TGTGCCAGCAGTCCCCACCCGTCCGGGGGAACTAATGAAAAACTGTTTTTT	CASSPHPSGGTNEKLFF
TRBV28	.	TRBJ1-1	.	TGTGCCAGCAGTTTATTGGGGACTTTCGAAGCTTTCTTT	CASSLLGTFEAFF
TRBV29-1	few	TRBJ1-1	.	TGCAGCGTCCTCCTGACAGAGATGAACACTGAAGCTTTCTTT	CSVLLTEMNTEAFF
TRBV6-6	many	TRBJ2-3	.	TGTGCCAGCGTCAAGAACACAGATACGCAGTATTTT	CASVKNTDTQYF
TRBV5-1	many	TRBJ1-5	.	TGCGCCAGCAGCTTGGATGGGGGCAGGGGTCAGCCCCAGCATTTT	CASSLDGGRGQPQHF
TRBV4-1	few	TRBJ1-6	TRBD1	TGCGCCAGCAGCCAGCAACACAGGGGGGGTTCACCCCTCCACTTT	CASSQQHRGGSPLHF
TRBV20-1	medium-sized	TRBJ1-6	.	TGCAGTGCTAGCGAGGACAAGAATTCACCCCTCCACTTT	CSASEDKNSPLHF
TRBV7-2	.	TRBJ2-1	TRBD1	TGTGCCAGCAGTTGGGACAGCGGCTACAATGAGCAGTTCTTC	CASSWDSGYNEQFF
TRBV29-1	many	TRBJ2-5	TRBD1	TGCAGCGGAATAACGACAGGGATTGAGACCCAGTACTTC	CSGITTGIETQYF
TRBV5-1	.	TRBJ1-5	.	TGCGCCAGCAGCTTGGGACCGTCTAGCAATCAGCCCCAGCATTTT	CASSLGPSSNQPQHF
TRBV18	few	TRBJ2-1	TRBD2	TGTGCCAGCTCACCCTCCCTAGCGGGGGCCTACAATGAGCAGTTCTTC	CASSPSLAGAYNEQFF
TRBV9	many	TRBJ1-2	.	TGTGCCAGCAGCCCGACAGTCGACTATGGCTACACCTTC	CASSPTVDYGYTF
TRBV5-1	few	TRBJ2-1	.	TGCGCCAGCAGCTTGATCGGGACATCCAATGAGCAGTTCTTC	CASSLIGTSNEQFF
TRBV20-1	many	TRBJ2-3	.	TGCAGTGCTAGAAGTCTCAGTAACTGGTACACAGATACGCAGTATTTT	CSARSLSNWYTDTQYF
TRBV30	few	TRBJ1-2	.	TGTGCCTGGAGTTTGACAGCCTATGGCTACACCTTC	CAWSLTAYGYTF
TRBV28	few	TRBJ2-3	.	TGTGCCAGCAGTTTGGTTGGACCTACGCAGTATTTT	CASSLVGPTQYF
TRBV19	many	TRBJ2-3	TRBD1	TGTGCCAGTAGTAAGACAGGGGGCGACACAGATACGCAGTATTTT	CASSKTGGDTDTQYF